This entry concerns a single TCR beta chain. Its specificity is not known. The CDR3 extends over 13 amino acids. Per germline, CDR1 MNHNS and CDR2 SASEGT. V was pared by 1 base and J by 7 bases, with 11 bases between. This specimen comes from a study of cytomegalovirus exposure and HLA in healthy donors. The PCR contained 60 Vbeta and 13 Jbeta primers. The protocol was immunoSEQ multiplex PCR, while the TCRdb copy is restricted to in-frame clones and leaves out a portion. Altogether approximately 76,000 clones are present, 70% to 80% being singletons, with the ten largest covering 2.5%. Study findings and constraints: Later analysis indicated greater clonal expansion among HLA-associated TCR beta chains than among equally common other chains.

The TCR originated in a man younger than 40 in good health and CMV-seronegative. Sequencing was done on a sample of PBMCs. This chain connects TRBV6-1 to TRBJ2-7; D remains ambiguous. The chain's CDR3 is CASSEVYDWEQYF. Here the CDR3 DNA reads TGTGCCAGCAGTGAAGTCTACGACTGGGAGCAGTACTTC.